The rows below give T cell receptor beta chains drawn from one sample of a study of blood T cell repertoires in COVID-19. Clones were sequenced by immunoSEQ multiplex PCR, and TCRdb holds only the in-frame ones, with some missing. This sample has 210,000 or so clones; roughly nine tenths occur once, and the top ten carry 3.1%. Sequencing was done on a sample of PBMCs or T cells enriched from blood (not recorded which). These TCRs come from a woman aged 45 to 65 in a cohort exposed to, infected with or recovered from COVID-19 (not recorded which). The CDR3 runs from the conserved cysteine through the conserved F or W. Fields, in order: J gene, V gene, D gene, clone size, CDR3 protein, CDR3 DNA. D genes are given only for firm matches. The size entry is marked missing in some rows and otherwise reads once, few, many or a size class.

j_call: TRBJ1-2; v_call: TRBV5-4; d_call: -; clone_size: -; cdr3_aa: CASSYRGRENYGYTF; cdr3_nt: TGTGCCAGCAGCTATAGGGGTCGGGAGAACTATGGCTACACCTTC
j_call: TRBJ1-3; v_call: TRBV6-5; d_call: -; clone_size: -; cdr3_aa: CASTRMGNTIYF; cdr3_nt: TGTGCCAGCACCCGTATGGGAAACACCATATATTTT
j_call: TRBJ1-4; v_call: TRBV2; d_call: TRBD1; clone_size: -; cdr3_aa: CASTPQGQANEKLFF; cdr3_nt: TGTGCCAGCACACCCCAGGGACAGGCAAATGAAAAACTGTTTTTT
j_call: TRBJ2-1; v_call: TRBV9; d_call: -; clone_size: few; cdr3_aa: CASSDRVEISEQFF; cdr3_nt: TGTGCCAGCAGCGACAGGGTTGAAATCTCCGAGCAGTTCTTC
j_call: TRBJ1-2; v_call: TRBV27; d_call: -; clone_size: -; cdr3_aa: CASSLHSTALIAITF; cdr3_nt: TGTGCCAGCAGTCTCCACTCGACAGCCCTAATTGCTATTACCTTC
j_call: TRBJ2-5; v_call: TRBV11-2; d_call: TRBD1; clone_size: -; cdr3_aa: CASSPEDRLRIQYF; cdr3_nt: TGTGCCAGCAGCCCGGAGGACAGGTTGAGGATCCAGTACTTC
j_call: TRBJ2-7; v_call: TRBV11-2; d_call: -; clone_size: -; cdr3_aa: CASSLDLSGSYF; cdr3_nt: TGTGCCAGCAGCTTAGACTTGAGCGGAAGCTACTTC
j_call: TRBJ2-6; v_call: TRBV5-4; d_call: -; clone_size: many; cdr3_aa: CASSLKYRVAGANVLTF; cdr3_nt: TGTGCCAGCAGCCTGAAATACAGGGTCGCTGGGGCCAACGTCCTGACTTTC
j_call: TRBJ1-5; v_call: TRBV29-1; d_call: -; clone_size: -; cdr3_aa: CSVGDRNQPQHF; cdr3_nt: TGCAGCGTCGGAGACAGAAATCAGCCCCAGCATTTT
j_call: TRBJ2-2; v_call: TRBV5-1; d_call: -; clone_size: -; cdr3_aa: CASSLAESGTGELFF; cdr3_nt: TGCGCCAGCAGCTTGGCCGAGTCGGGCACCGGGGAGCTGTTTTTT
j_call: TRBJ1-6; v_call: TRBV23-1; d_call: -; clone_size: -; cdr3_aa: CASSQGSSSYNSPLHF; cdr3_nt: TGCGCCAGCAGTCAGGGCTCGAGCTCCTATAATTCACCCCTCCACTTT
j_call: TRBJ2-1; v_call: TRBV7-3; d_call: -; clone_size: -; cdr3_aa: CASSTHASVNEQFF; cdr3_nt: TGTGCCAGCAGCACCCATGCGTCGGTCAATGAGCAGTTCTTC
j_call: TRBJ1-2; v_call: TRBV4-3; d_call: TRBD1; clone_size: -; cdr3_aa: CASSQDRGQGYTF; cdr3_nt: TGCGCCAGCAGCCAGGACAGGGGGCAAGGCTACACCTTC
j_call: TRBJ2-7; v_call: TRBV7-6; d_call: TRBD1; clone_size: -; cdr3_aa: CASSLVGDSLYEQYF; cdr3_nt: TGTGCCAGCAGCTTAGTCGGGGACAGCCTCTACGAGCAGTACTTC
j_call: TRBJ2-5; v_call: TRBV28; d_call: TRBD2; clone_size: -; cdr3_aa: CASSGTSGAIQETQYF; cdr3_nt: TGTGCCAGCAGTGGGACTAGCGGGGCTATACAAGAGACCCAGTACTTC
j_call: TRBJ2-1; v_call: TRBV13; d_call: -; clone_size: -; cdr3_aa: CASSPQGAYNEQFF; cdr3_nt: TGTGCCAGCAGCCCCCAAGGGGCTTACAATGAGCAGTTCTTC
j_call: TRBJ1-2; v_call: TRBV3-1/TRBV3-2; d_call: TRBD1; clone_size: once; cdr3_aa: CASSQPGGGYGYTF; cdr3_nt: TGTGCCAGCAGCCAACCAGGGGGCGGTTATGGCTACACCTTC
j_call: TRBJ1-4; v_call: TRBV27; d_call: -; clone_size: -; cdr3_aa: CASSLFYATNEKLFF; cdr3_nt: TGTGCCAGCAGTTTATTTTATGCAACTAATGAAAAACTGTTTTTT
j_call: TRBJ1-1; v_call: TRBV30; d_call: TRBD1; clone_size: -; cdr3_aa: CAWQRQGPMNTEAFF; cdr3_nt: TGTGCCTGGCAAAGACAGGGGCCTATGAACACTGAAGCTTTCTTT
j_call: TRBJ1-1; v_call: TRBV7-9; d_call: -; clone_size: -; cdr3_aa: CASSLEFGGEAFF; cdr3_nt: TGTGCCAGCAGCTTAGAATTCGGGGGGGAAGCTTTCTTT
j_call: TRBJ1-1; v_call: TRBV5-1; d_call: -; clone_size: -; cdr3_aa: CASSLFSPEAFF; cdr3_nt: TGCGCCAGCAGCTTGTTCAGTCCTGAAGCTTTCTTT
j_call: TRBJ1-5; v_call: TRBV19; d_call: TRBD1; clone_size: -; cdr3_aa: CASSPVTGGGRNQPQHF; cdr3_nt: TGTGCCAGTAGTCCAGTTACAGGGGGCGGGCGCAATCAGCCCCAGCATTTT
j_call: TRBJ2-7; v_call: TRBV11-2; d_call: -; clone_size: -; cdr3_aa: CASSPENRVTYEQYF; cdr3_nt: TGTGCCAGCAGCCCCGAAAACAGGGTAACCTACGAGCAGTACTTC
j_call: TRBJ1-6; v_call: TRBV5-1; d_call: -; clone_size: -; cdr3_aa: CASSLTGLNSPLHF; cdr3_nt: TGCGCCAGCAGTCTAACAGGGCTTAATTCACCCCTCCACTTT
j_call: TRBJ2-5; v_call: TRBV6-1; d_call: TRBD2; clone_size: -; cdr3_aa: CASSESAGGLQETQYF; cdr3_nt: TGTGCCAGCAGTGAATCGGCGGGGGGACTTCAAGAGACCCAGTACTTC
j_call: TRBJ2-1; v_call: TRBV7-3; d_call: TRBD2; clone_size: -; cdr3_aa: CASSAASGEQFF; cdr3_nt: TGTGCCAGCAGCGCTGCTAGCGGTGAGCAGTTCTTC
j_call: TRBJ2-7; v_call: TRBV6-5; d_call: TRBD2; clone_size: -; cdr3_aa: CASSSSSGGHYEQYF; cdr3_nt: TGTGCCAGCAGTTCGTCTAGCGGGGGACACTACGAGCAGTACTTC
j_call: TRBJ1-3; v_call: TRBV15; d_call: -; clone_size: -; cdr3_aa: CATSEKISGNTIYF; cdr3_nt: TGTGCCACCAGCGAGAAGATCTCTGGAAACACCATATATTTT
j_call: TRBJ1-1; v_call: TRBV7-2; d_call: TRBD1; clone_size: few; cdr3_aa: CASSLLSTGAEAFF; cdr3_nt: TGTGCCAGCAGCTTATTATCGACAGGGGCCGAAGCTTTCTTT
j_call: TRBJ2-4; v_call: TRBV6-2/TRBV6-3; d_call: TRBD1; clone_size: -; cdr3_aa: CASSFPLALRSPDRGRDIQYF; cdr3_nt: TGTGCCAGCAGTTTTCCCCTCGCCCTGAGGAGCCCGGACAGGGGAAGGGACATTCAGTACTTC